The T cell receptor beta chain described here comes from a study of CD8+CD57+ T cells in acquired aplastic anemia. Overall study context: DNA per sorted CD4+ or CD8+ sample ranged roughly 0.17 to 27.4 ug, averaging about 3 ug. The average read count for CD4+ cells in healthy donors was around 9.9 million.

General study results and limits: Between the patient and control groups, CD8+ Simpson's diversity did not differ significantly. Patients and controls shared under 35 CD8+ CDR3 sequences, highly expressed in patients.

V shed 9 bases and J 8 bases; nucleotides not matched to a gene: 6. The germline gives CDR1 SNHLY, CDR2 FYNNEI. The CDR3 totals 12 residues. With respect to this clonotype: Its matching antigen is unknown.

TCR beta VDJ and CDR3 profiling used genomic DNA as template. Each CDR3 protein is one row after TCRdb ran MiXCR on the reads. The profile covers 200,000 to 250,000 distinct CDR3 sequences, with 34% appearing a single time and about 1.1% taken by the ten largest. The clonotype originates from a human donor in good health, serving as a control. The sample taken for sequencing was sorted CD4+, CD8+, or CD8+CD57+ T cells (not recorded which) from PBMCs. The chain joins TRBV2 to TRBJ1-2; 10 bases are a match to TRBD1. CDR3 residues: CARSGTGAGYTF. The DNA for the CDR3 is TGTGCCAGATCCGGGACAGGGGCAGGCTACACCTTC.